The entry that follows covers one TCR beta chain sequence. Its antigen is currently unknown. The sample belongs to a study of blood T cells in healthy people across ages. Study results and limitations: Age brought a roughly linear fall in TCR beta diversity measured per million T cells.

It was with a sample-barcoded 5' primer and a J-beta primer mix that a second PCR of roughly 7 to 11 cycles was run. Each cDNA molecule received a tag from a template-switch adaptor that had 12 random nucleotides. MiXCR was run by TCRdb on the 5' RACE reads, yielding one entry per CDR3 protein. Here the sample spans under 800,000 distinct CDR3 sequences, roughly 43% being singletons. CDR3 size: 15 residues. Trimming at V came to 6 bases and at J to 7 bases, leaving 14 bases not matched to a gene. CDR1 DFQATT and CDR2 SNEGSKA come from the germline V gene (reference sequence). No fewer than 6 micrograms of total RNA were isolated from every sample.

The chain links TRBV20-1 to TRBJ2-3, with 9 bases matching TRBD2. The clonotype comes from a woman aged 60-75 years in good health. Sequencing used blood. As DNA, the CDR3 is TGCAGTGCGCTAGACGGGCGGGGGGGGCTTAATACGCAGTATTTT. This gives the protein CSALDGRGGLNTQYF.